This T cell receptor (beta chain) was observed in a study of CD8+ T cells in alopecia areata. Findings and caveats of the study: Scalp samples also yield sequences of resident alphabeta T cells from normal skin. Against the mouse data, patients shared TCRs less clearly, possibly for HLA reasons.

Of note for this clone: Antigen: not known.

cDNA serving as the sequencing template came from extracted, reverse transcribed RNA. The protocol was immunoSEQ multiplex PCR, while the TCRdb copy is restricted to in-frame clones and leaves out a portion. The table lists some 160,000 clones, less than 65% of them singletons, with approximately 34% in the top ten. This receptor was obtained from a human donor in good health. Sequencing used CD8+ T cells sorted from blood.

The CDR3 nucleotides read TGTGCCAGACGGACCCCCCAATCACCCCTCCACTTT. This translates into CARRTPQSPLHF. V is TRBV2 and J is TRBJ1-6; D not resolved. Germline assignment: CDR1 SNHLY and CDR2 FYNNEI. Trimming pared 9 bases from V and 10 bases from J, leaving 13 bases between. The CDR3 covers 12 residues.